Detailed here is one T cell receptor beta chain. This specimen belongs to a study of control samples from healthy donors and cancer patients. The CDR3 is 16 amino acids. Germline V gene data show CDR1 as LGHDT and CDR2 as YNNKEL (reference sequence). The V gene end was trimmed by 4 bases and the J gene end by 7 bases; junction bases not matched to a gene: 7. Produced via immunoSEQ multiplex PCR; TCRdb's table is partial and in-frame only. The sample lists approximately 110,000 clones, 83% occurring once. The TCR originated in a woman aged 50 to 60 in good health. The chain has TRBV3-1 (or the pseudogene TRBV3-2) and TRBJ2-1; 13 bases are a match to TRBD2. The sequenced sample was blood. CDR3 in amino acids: CASSRWTSGRGNEQFF. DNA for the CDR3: TGTGCCAGCAGCCGTTGGACTAGCGGGAGAGGGAATGAGCAGTTCTTC.